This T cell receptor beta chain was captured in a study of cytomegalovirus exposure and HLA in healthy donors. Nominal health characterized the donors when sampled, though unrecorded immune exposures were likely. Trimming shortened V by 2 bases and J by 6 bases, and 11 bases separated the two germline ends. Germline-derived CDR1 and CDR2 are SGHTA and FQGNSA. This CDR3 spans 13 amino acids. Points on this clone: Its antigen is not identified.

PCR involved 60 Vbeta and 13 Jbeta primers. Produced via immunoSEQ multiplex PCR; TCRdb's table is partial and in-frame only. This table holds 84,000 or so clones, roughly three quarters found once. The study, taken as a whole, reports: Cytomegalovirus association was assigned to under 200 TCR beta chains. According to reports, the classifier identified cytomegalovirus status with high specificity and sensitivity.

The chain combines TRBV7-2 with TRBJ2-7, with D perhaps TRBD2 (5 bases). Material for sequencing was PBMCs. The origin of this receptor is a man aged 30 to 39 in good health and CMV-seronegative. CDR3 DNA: TGTGCCAGCAGCTTATCCGAGGGTAGCGAGCAGTACTTC. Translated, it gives CASSLSEGSEQYF.